One and the same sample provided the 24 T cell receptor beta chains below, sequenced in a study of glioma-infiltrating T cells after dendritic cell vaccination. Sequencing used immunoSEQ multiplex PCR; TCRdb keeps in-frame clones, though not all of them. Of tens of thousands of clones in the sample, 85% were seen once. Sequences were derived from blood, sampled before dendritic cell vaccination. The receptor source for this set is a human donor with glioblastoma.

The rearrangement links TRBV10-2 to TRBJ1-1; possible D gene TRBD1, 5 bases. This CDR3 has 13 residues. V shed 7 bases and J shed 3 bases, with 12 bases lying between them. CDR1 and CDR2 from the germline V gene are WSHSY and SAAADI. The CDR3 coding sequence is TGCGCCAGCAATCGGGGGTTGGACACTGAAGCTTTCTTT. Its translation is CASNRGLDTEAFF.

The rearrangement links TRBV5-1 to TRBJ2-2; 9 bases are shared with TRBD2. The germline gives CDR1 SGHRS, CDR2 YFSETQ. The CDR3 is 18 amino acids. V shed 5 bases and J 6 bases; nucleotides not matched to a gene: 17. CDR3 sequence: CASRGSIASSGEAGELFF. Here the CDR3 DNA reads TGCGCCAGCAGAGGGAGTATTGCGTCTAGCGGGGAGGCCGGGGAGCTGTTTTTT.

J is TRBJ1-5 and V is TRBV30, with TRBD1 matching over 8 bases. Germline V lookup: CDR1 GTSNPN, CDR2 SVGIG (reference sequence). There are 16 residues in the CDR3. J lost 3 bases, V lost 0 bases, and 7 bases had no gene match. The CDR3 nucleotides read TGTGCCTGGAGTGTAGTGGACAGGGAATACAATCAGCCCCAGCATTTT. It is translated as CAWSVVDREYNQPQHF.

The CDR3 loop is CASSPPFPRTSGSLPQETQYF. The CDR3 bases are TGTGCCAGCAGCCCCCCTTTCCCCCGGACTAGCGGGAGTTTGCCCCAAGAGACCCAGTACTTC. V is TRBV27 and J is TRBJ2-5; TRBD2 matches at 13 bases. Germline V lookup: CDR1 MNHEY, CDR2 SMNVEV (reference sequence). This CDR3 spans 21 amino acids. With 6 bases clipped from V and 1 base from J, the junction kept 20 bases outside the gene matches.

This sequence joins TRBV9 and TRBJ1-2; D is perhaps TRBD1 (6 bases). V was pared by 0 bases and J by 4 bases, with 10 bases between. The germline CDR1 and CDR2 sequences are SGDLS and YYNGEE. CDR3 length: 14 residues. CDR3 DNA sequence: TGTGCCAGCAGCGTAGTGGGAGGGGGCTATGGCTACACCTTC. Protein: CASSVVGGGYGYTF.

The chain is built from TRBV7-8 and TRBJ2-7; D gene ambiguous. The V end lost 3 bases, the J end lost 6 bases, and 9 bases lay between the germline ends. From germline, CDR1 is SGHVS and CDR2 FQNEAQ. This CDR3 contains 12 residues. The CDR3 nucleotides read TGTGCCAGCAGCTTGTGGAGTGGCGAGCAGTACTTC. The encoded protein is CASSLWSGEQYF.

V gene TRBV7-6 combines with J gene TRBJ1-1; D is undetermined. The CDR3 length is 15 residues. Trimming took 5 bases from V and 0 from J, leaving 13 bases between them. CDR1 and CDR2 (germline): SGHVS, FNYEAQ. The CDR3 here is CASSPIPQMNTEAFF. In DNA form, the CDR3 reads TGTGCCAGCAGCCCCATCCCACAGATGAACACTGAAGCTTTCTTT. Looking up the rest from reference TRBV7-6 and TRBJ1-1 gives the full variable domain: GAGVSQSPRYKVTKRGQDVALRCDPISGHVSLYWYRQALGQGPEFLTYFNYEAQQDKSGLPNDRFSAERPEGSISTLTIQRTEQRDSAMYRCASSPIPQMNTEAFFGQGTRLTVV.

The chain joins TRBV7-6 to TRBJ2-1; D unclear. V lost 4 bases, J lost 6 bases, and 13 bases lay in between. Per the germline V gene, CDR1 is SGHVS and CDR2 is FNYEAQ. The CDR3 has 14 amino acids. The CDR3 region is CASSSPGFSNEQFF. Written as DNA, the CDR3 is TGTGCCAGCAGCTCCCCCGGGTTTAGCAATGAGCAGTTCTTC.

The rearrangement joins TRBV5-5 to TRBJ2-5; tentatively, D is TRBD1 (6 bases). The CDR3 consists of 14 residues. Trimming cost V 4 bases and J 1 base, with 11 bases left between them. CDR1 is SGHKS, CDR2 YYEKEE, per germline (reference sequence). The CDR3 loop is CASSPYRAQETQYF. CDR3 nucleotides: TGTGCCAGCAGCCCGTACAGGGCCCAAGAGACCCAGTACTTC.

There are a few counts of this clone. The chain recombines TRBV7-9 with TRBJ1-2, with D maybe TRBD1 (6 bases). In germline, CDR1 is SEHNR, CDR2 FQNEAQ (reference sequence). This CDR3 region has 15 residues. Trimming took 3 bases from V and 4 from J, leaving 15 bases between them. This CDR3 is CASSLGEQGLYGYTF. The CDR3, as DNA: TGTGCCAGCAGCTTGGGGGAACAGGGCCTCTATGGCTACACCTTC.

The chain combines TRBV6-6 with TRBJ2-2; 8 bases match TRBD1. Germline V CDR1 and CDR2: MNHNY, SVGAGI (reference sequence). The CDR3 consists of 14 residues. The J segment lost 3 bases and the V segment lost 7 bases, leaving 4 bases of the junction unmatched. The CDR3 sequence: CASKNRGDTGELFF. The DNA for the CDR3 is TGTGCCAGCAAAAACAGGGGGGACACCGGGGAGCTGTTTTTT.

This chain connects TRBV6-5 to TRBJ1-1; TRBD1 might be the D (6 bases). V was trimmed by 4 bases and J by 3 bases, leaving 18 bases between them. The CDR3 has 16 amino acids. Germline loops: CDR1 MNHEY, CDR2 SVGAGI. CDR3 nucleotide sequence: TGTGCCAGCAGTTCTAGGACCGTCGCAGGGGACACTGAAGCTTTCTTT. Protein product: CASSSRTVAGDTEAFF.

The J gene is TRBJ2-1, the V gene TRBV5-8; 7 nucleotides match TRBD2. Germline CDR1 reads SGHTS; CDR2 reads YDEGEE. The V segment lost 0 bases and the J segment 9 bases; nucleotides outside the gene matches: 9. This CDR3 region has 15 residues. CDR3 in amino acids: CASSLGVAGVFEQFF. The CDR3 bases are TGTGCCAGCAGCTTGGGGGTGGCGGGGGTTTTTGAGCAGTTCTTC.

This clone showed up just once. J is TRBJ2-7 and V is TRBV4-3; D is unresolved. The CDR3 length is 14 residues. Trimming took off 0 bases at V and 2 bases at J, with 8 bases between the two ends. The germline V gene encodes CDR1 LGHNA and CDR2 YSLEER. CDR3 sequence (DNA): TGCGCCAGCAGCCAAGAGGGCAATGCCTACGAGCAGTACTTC. As protein: CASSQEGNAYEQYF.

The J gene is TRBJ2-1, the V gene TRBV13; 8 bases align to TRBD1. Germline CDR1 is PRHDT and CDR2 is FYEKMQ (reference sequence). The CDR3 loop spans 15 amino acids. The ends lost 2 bases at V and 3 bases at J; junction bases unmatched: 3. This chain's CDR3 is CASSLITGGYNEQFF. CDR3 sequence (DNA): TGTGCCAGCAGCTTAATAACAGGGGGCTACAATGAGCAGTTCTTC.

V usage is TRBV7-6 and J usage is TRBJ2-7; 8 bases align to TRBD1. Per germline, CDR1 SGHVS and CDR2 FNYEAQ. The CDR3 contains 13 residues. The J segment lost 2 bases and the V segment lost 11 bases, leaving 8 bases of the junction unmatched. The CDR3 DNA reads TGTGCCGTGGGGAGGACAGGGACCTACGAGCAGTACTTC. It codes for CAVGRTGTYEQYF.

Only a few counts were recorded for this clone. The CDR3 loop reads CASKLLAGDRGEQFF. The CDR3 nucleotides are TGTGCCAGCAAATTGCTAGCGGGAGACCGGGGCGAGCAGTTCTTC. J is TRBJ2-1 and V is TRBV2; the match to TRBD2 covers 10 bases. The germline V gene encodes CDR1 SNHLY and CDR2 FYNNEI. The V and J ends lost 7 bases and 10 bases, in that order; junction bases with no gene match: 13. The CDR3 loop spans 15 amino acids.

In its sample, this clone was seen a few times. The gene calls are TRBV7-9 and TRBJ1-5; possibly TRBD1 for D (5 bases). V lost 4 bases and J lost 4, with 8 bases in between. The germline V gene encodes CDR1 SEHNR and CDR2 FQNEAQ (reference sequence). The CDR3 runs to 13 residues. The CDR3 spells CASSYGTNQPQHF. The CDR3 DNA reads as TGTGCCAGCAGCTACGGGACTAATCAGCCCCAGCATTTT.

The table lists this clone with a count of one. The rearrangement links TRBV6-6 to TRBJ2-1; TRBD2 matches 7 bases. Germline V CDR1 and CDR2: MNHNY, SVGAGI (reference sequence). V gave up 6 bases and J gave up 4 bases; unmatched junction bases: 9. This CDR3 is built from 15 residues. The CDR3 nucleotides are TGTGCCAGCAGCCTCCCTAGCGGTCAGTACAATGAGCAGTTCTTC. Its protein product is CASSLPSGQYNEQFF.

The chain carries TRBV30 and TRBJ1-2; D remains ambiguous. Germline loops: CDR1 GTSNPN, CDR2 SVGIG (reference sequence). The CDR3 spans 13 residues. Trimming took 0 bases from V and 7 from J, leaving 12 bases between them. CDR3 nucleotides: TGTGCCTGGAGTGTTATCTTACCGCGTGGCTACACCTTC. Protein sequence: CAWSVILPRGYTF.

The chain carries TRBV5-1 and TRBJ1-4; the match to TRBD1 covers 12 bases. V was clipped by 5 bases and J by 7 bases; unmatched bases: 9. Germline CDR1 SGHRS, CDR2 YFSETQ. This CDR3 comprises 16 residues. The CDR3 DNA follows: TGCGCCAGCAGGTCCGGGACAGGGGGCGAAATTGAAAAACTGTTTTTT. It yields the protein CASRSGTGGEIEKLFF. The entire variable domain, with the rest obtained from reference TRBV5-1 and TRBJ1-4, is as follows: KAGVTQTPRYLIKTRGQQVTLSCSPISGHRSVSWYQQTPGQGLQFLFEYFSETQRNKGNFPGRFSGRQFSNSRSEMNVSTLELGDSALYLCASRSGTGGEIEKLFFGSGTQLSVL.

The V and J genes are TRBV7-2 and TRBJ1-4; tentatively, D is TRBD1 (6 bases). Germline CDR1 is SGHTA and CDR2 is FQGNSA. Trimming stripped 5 bases from V and 2 bases from J, with 15 bases between. The CDR3 length is 16 residues. The CDR3 sequence: CASSRRVQGTNEKLFF. The CDR3, as DNA: TGTGCCAGCAGCCGGCGGGTCCAGGGGACTAATGAAAAACTGTTTTTT.

This chain links TRBV11-3 with TRBJ2-5, with 8 bases aligning to TRBD2. With 3 bases clipped from V and 7 bases from J, the junction kept 4 bases outside the gene matches. This CDR3 spans 13 amino acids. Germline CDR1 and CDR2: SGHNT and YENEEA. The CDR3 loop is CASSLVGGGTQYF. The CDR3 DNA reads TGTGCCAGCAGCTTGGTCGGGGGGGGGACCCAGTACTTC. Full variable domain (rest looked up from reference TRBV11-3 and TRBJ2-5): EAGVVQSPRYKIIEKKQPVAFWCNPISGHNTLYWYLQNLGQGPELLIRYENEEAVDDSQLPKDRFSAERLKGVDSTLKIQPAELGDSAVYLCASSLVGGGTQYFGPGTRLLVL.

The V and J genes are TRBV2 and TRBJ2-5; the match to TRBD2 covers 7 bases. From germline, CDR1 is SNHLY and CDR2 FYNNEI. Trimming at V came to 8 bases and at J to 4 bases, leaving 7 bases not matched to a gene. This CDR3 has 13 residues. The CDR3 reads CASGGGAPETQYF. CDR3 in DNA: TGTGCCAGCGGGGGGGGAGCCCCAGAGACCCAGTACTTC.